This passage covers 24 T cell receptor beta chains from one sample sequenced in a study of cytomegalovirus exposure and HLA in healthy donors (TCRdb year 2017). Libraries were built with the immunoSEQ multiplex PCR assay. For the multiplex PCR, a mixture combining 60 forward primers for TCR Vbeta segments and 13 reverse primers for TCR Jbeta segments was used. This is the immuneACCESS table as TCRdb keeps it, with only in-frame sequences that have V and J called. A part of the clones is gone; compared with another copy, unresolved V genes explain less than half, and the rest is unexplained. This sample has 85,000 to 120,000 clones in its table, and approximately 87% of those were observed once. Clones ranked in the top ten supply around 2.6% of the sample. The sample comprised PBMCs. These receptors were taken from a man between 35 and 55 years old in good health and CMV-seronegative.

The CDR3 nucleotides are TGTGCCAGTAGTACGCCCGGGTACGAGCAGTACTTC. Residues: CASSTPGYEQYF. This chain connects TRBV19 to TRBJ2-7; D uncertain. CDR1 and CDR2 from the germline V gene are LNHDA and SQIVND (reference sequence). Trimming took 4 bases from V and 4 from J, leaving 8 bases between them. This CDR3 spans 12 amino acids.

V gene TRBV7-9 combines with J gene TRBJ1-2; D not resolved. The CDR3 contains 14 residues. Trimming left V 1 base short and J 6 bases short, with 12 bases between. Germline V gene data show CDR1 as SEHNR and CDR2 as FQNEAQ (reference sequence). The CDR3 DNA reads as TGTGCCAGCAGCTTAGAGAGCCAAATAGATGGCTACACCTTC. Encoded protein: CASSLESQIDGYTF.

This chain uses TRBV7-9 with TRBJ1-2; D ambiguous. V was shortened by 1 base and J by 8 bases, with 17 bases between the two germline ends. This CDR3 spans 15 amino acids. Germline CDR1 is SEHNR and CDR2 is FQNEAQ (reference sequence). In DNA, the CDR3 is TGTGCCAGCAGCTTAGTAACAACCTCCGGGAAGGGCTACACCTTC. Translated, it gives CASSLVTTSGKGYTF.

This chain joins TRBV7-3 and TRBJ2-1, with a possible D match to TRBD1 (8 bases). CDR1 is SGHTA and CDR2 is FQGTGA in the germline V gene. The length of the CDR3 is 15 residues. Trimming took 3 bases from V and 4 from J, leaving 13 bases between them. CDR3 loop: CASSFTGGAYNEQFF. The DNA of the CDR3 is TGTGCCAGCAGCTTTACAGGGGGGGCGTACAATGAGCAGTTCTTC.

The CDR3 reads CASSFRVSGANVLTF. The CDR3 nucleotides are TGTGCCAGCAGTTTCAGGGTGTCTGGGGCCAACGTCCTGACTTTC. The chain combines TRBV6-5 with TRBJ2-6; a possible D gene is TRBD1 (5 bases). Trimming pared 4 bases from V and 1 base from J, leaving 8 bases between. CDR3 length equals 15 residues. CDR1 and CDR2 from the germline V gene are MNHEY and SVGAGI.

The J gene is TRBJ1-6, the V gene TRBV19; 8 bases are a match to TRBD1. Germline V gene data show CDR1 as LNHDA and CDR2 as SQIVND (reference sequence). The CDR3 contains 14 residues. V lost 7 bases to trimming and J lost 7 bases; unmatched junction nucleotides: 6. The CDR3, as DNA: TGTGCCAGTACCCCGGGACAGGCCAATTCACCCCTCCACTTT. Encoded protein: CASTPGQANSPLHF.

This chain joins TRBV6-6 and TRBJ1-2; D is unresolved. CDR1 is MNHNY, CDR2 SVGAGI, per germline (reference sequence). This CDR3 spans 11 amino acids. V lost 5 bases and J lost 8, with 9 bases in between. The CDR3: CASSGLRGYTF. Here the CDR3 DNA reads TGTGCCAGCAGTGGCCTTCGCGGCTACACCTTC.

The chain uses TRBV29-1 and TRBJ1-1; D is possibly TRBD1 (6 bases). Germline CDR1 and CDR2: SQVTM and ANQGSEA. Deletions cut 6 bases from V and 10 bases from J, with 18 bases between. This CDR3 spans 12 amino acids. Here the CDR3 DNA reads TGCAGCGTCGTAGGGGGGGAGAAGGTAGCTTTCTTT. It encodes CSVVGGEKVAFF.

The rearrangement links TRBV11-3 to TRBJ1-1; D gene uncertain. The V end lost 4 bases, the J end lost 0 bases, and 6 bases lay between the germline ends. The germline V gene has CDR1 SGHNT and CDR2 YENEEA. This CDR3 is built from 13 residues. CDR3 nucleotides: TGTGCCAGCAGCTATACGGTGAACACTGAAGCTTTCTTT. Its translation is CASSYTVNTEAFF.

The chain couples TRBV7-2 to TRBJ2-7; 10 nucleotides align to TRBD2. CDR3 length: 15 amino acids. Losses at the gene ends were 5 bases for V and 6 bases for J; bases not matched to a gene: 10. Germline loops: CDR1 SGHTA, CDR2 FQGNSA. For the CDR3, the DNA is TGTGCCAGCAGCCCCGGAGGAGCGGGGGGGCCCGAGCAGTACTTC. Its translation is CASSPGGAGGPEQYF.

The gene calls are TRBV19 and TRBJ2-7, with D possibly being TRBD2 (5 bases). The CDR3 extends over 14 amino acids. The germline V gene has CDR1 LNHDA and CDR2 SQIVND (reference sequence). Trimming took off 4 bases at V and 6 bases at J, with 16 bases between the two ends. For the CDR3, the DNA is TGTGCCAGTAGTAGCCGCACCGGCGGGTCCGAGCAGTACTTC. Translated: CASSSRTGGSEQYF. The entire variable domain, with the rest obtained from reference TRBV19 and TRBJ2-7, is as follows: DGGITQSPKYLFRKEGQNVTLSCEQNLNHDAMYWYRQDPGQGLRLIYYSQIVNDFQKGDIAEGYSVSREKKESFPLTVTSAQKNPTAFYLCASSSRTGGSEQYFGPGTRLTVT.

The chain couples TRBV4-1 to TRBJ2-5; D gene unclear. Trimming pared 3 bases from V and 2 bases from J, leaving 13 bases between. CDR1 is MGHRA, CDR2 YSYEKL, per germline. This CDR3 has 15 amino acids. CDR3 protein: CASSHLPRTQETQYF. CDR3 nucleotides: TGCGCCAGCAGCCACTTACCGAGAACTCAAGAGACCCAGTACTTC.

V and J are TRBV6-5 and TRBJ1-1; unclear D gene. The V gene lost 5 bases and the J gene lost 6 bases, with 16 bases spanning the gap. The germline CDR1 and CDR2 sequences are MNHEY and SVGAGI. The CDR3 totals 14 residues. CDR3 DNA sequence: TGTGCCAGCAGTCCTTCCGGGTGGTCCGCTGAAGCTTTCTTT. Its translation is CASSPSGWSAEAFF.

The V gene is TRBV2, the J gene TRBJ1-6, with a possible D match to TRBD1 (6 bases). V was shortened by 3 bases and J by 13 bases, with 19 bases between the two germline ends. Germline V gives CDR1 SNHLY, CDR2 FYNNEI. The CDR3 totals 15 residues. CDR3 coding DNA: TGTGCCAGCAGTGATGGAGCGGGGGCGCGAAGGCCCCTCCACTTT. Translated: CASSDGAGARRPLHF.

V usage is TRBV19 and J usage is TRBJ1-4; 9 bases map to TRBD1. From germline, CDR1 is LNHDA and CDR2 SQIVND (reference sequence). The V segment lost 5 bases and the J segment 8 bases; nucleotides outside the gene matches: 6. The CDR3 consists of 14 residues. The CDR3 sequence: CASSLRQGGEKLFF. CDR3 DNA: TGTGCCAGTAGTCTGAGACAGGGGGGCGAAAAACTGTTTTTT.

This clone was detected once. The chain combines TRBV16 with TRBJ2-5, with TRBD1 identical over 9 bases. The V gene's germline CDR1 is KGHSY and CDR2 FQNENV. CDR3 length equals 15 residues. V gave up 4 bases and J gave up 4 bases; unmatched junction bases: 7. The chain's CDR3 is CASSPPGTGRETQYF. The CDR3 region has the DNA TGTGCCAGCAGCCCCCCCGGGACAGGGCGAGAGACCCAGTACTTC.

In its sample, this clone was seen a few times. The rearrangement links TRBV7-3 to TRBJ2-5, with 11 bases lining up with TRBD2. V trimming: 5 bases; J trimming: 3 bases; junction bases outside the gene matches: 5. Germline values: CDR1 SGHTA, CDR2 FQGTGA. CDR3 length: 15 amino acids. The CDR3 here is CASSRSGGGKETQYF. CDR3 in DNA: TGTGCCAGCAGCCGTAGCGGGGGGGGAAAAGAGACCCAGTACTTC.

The chain combines TRBV7-3 with TRBJ2-1; D remains unclear. Trimming removed 3 bases at V and 1 base at J, with 13 bases between. The CDR3 length is 16 residues. The V gene's germline CDR1 is SGHTA and CDR2 FQGTGA. The CDR3 reads CASSFSAALSYNEQFF. In nucleotides, the CDR3 is TGTGCCAGCAGCTTCAGCGCCGCCCTTTCCTACAATGAGCAGTTCTTC. Using reference TRBV7-3 and TRBJ2-1 for the parts outside the CDR3, the full variable domain is GAGVSQTPSNKVTEKGKYVELRCDPISGHTALYWYRQSLGQGPEFLIYFQGTGAADDSGLPNDRFFAVRPEGSVSTLKIQRTERGDSAVYLCASSFSAALSYNEQFFGPGTRLTVL.

Regarding this clone: One junction end disagrees with the germline gene, perhaps due to a read error. The chain is built from TRBV6-6 and TRBJ1-1; a possible D gene is TRBD1 (5 bases). Germline V gene sequence: CDR1 MNHNY, CDR2 SVGAGI (reference sequence). There are 14 residues in the CDR3. In DNA form, the CDR3 reads TGTGCCAGCAGTTACTCTCCAGGGCCGGCTGAAACTTTCTTT. It yields the protein CASSYSPGPAETFF.

The V gene is TRBV7-3, the J gene TRBJ1-1; 8 bases agree with TRBD1. The CDR3 totals 14 residues. Per the germline V gene, CDR1 is SGHTA and CDR2 is FQGTGA. V was clipped by 5 bases and J by 4 bases; unmatched bases: 6. The CDR3 spells CASSDQGAGTEAFF. CDR3 DNA: TGTGCCAGCAGCGACCAGGGGGCGGGCACTGAAGCTTTCTTT.

V and J are TRBV11-3 and TRBJ2-6; no clear D gene. The CDR3 has 12 residues. Germline-derived CDR1 and CDR2 are SGHNT and YENEEA. The V end was cut by 5 bases, the J end by 6 bases, with 5 bases between. The chain's CDR3 is CASSLSANVLTF. Written as DNA, the CDR3 is TGTGCCAGCAGCCTGTCGGCCAACGTCCTGACTTTC.

This sequence joins TRBV29-1 and TRBJ2-7; D is perhaps TRBD2 (5 bases). V lost 4 bases to trimming and J lost 7 bases, with 17 bases between them. Germline V CDR1 and CDR2: SQVTM, ANQGSEA. CDR3 size: 13 residues. Here the CDR3 reads CSVGAVIPGEQYF. CDR3 DNA: TGCAGCGTTGGGGCGGTGATCCCGGGGGAGCAGTACTTC.

The chain is built from TRBV11-2 and TRBJ2-1; TRBD2 is a possible D gene (5 bases). V gave up 3 bases and J gave up 0 bases, with 9 bases separating them. The germline gives CDR1 SGHAT, CDR2 FQNNGV. The CDR3 totals 15 residues. The CDR3 loop is CASSFEGSSYNEQFF. CDR3 DNA: TGTGCCAGCAGCTTTGAGGGCAGCTCCTACAATGAGCAGTTCTTC.

The rearrangement links TRBV4-1 to TRBJ1-2, with 7 bases matching TRBD1. The CDR3 is 14 amino acids. V dropped 3 bases and J dropped 5; count of bases not matched to a gene: 6. The germline gives CDR1 MGHRA, CDR2 YSYEKL. The CDR3 sequence: CASSQRTGAYGYTF. The CDR3 DNA sequence: TGCGCCAGCAGCCAGCGGACAGGAGCTTATGGCTACACCTTC.